This paragraph covers one T cell receptor (beta chain) sequence. Its target antigen remains unknown. No much larger clonotype is one base removed from it; base qualities were not supplied. The cohort consisted of hundreds of healthy bone marrow donors. Cohort members were all nominally healthy when sampled, although unrecorded immune exposures were likely present. The donor tested CMV seronegative, placing the donor among the 350 to 400 seronegative members of the cohort. Every donor gave a peripheral blood sample, and the peripheral blood mononuclear cells from that sample were used for TCR beta sequencing. The Qiagen DNeasy Blood Extraction Kit was used to extract genomic DNA from the blood cell samples. Sequences SGDLS (CDR1) and YYNGEE (CDR2) are obtained from the germline V gene. The CDR3, from cysteine to phenylalanine, totals 15 residues. This entry keeps only the CDR3 DNA: 45 bases, framed from base 1. V is shortened by 0 bases, J by 3 bases, and the region joining them spans 11 bases.

This sample stems from a study of cytomegalovirus exposure and HLA in healthy donors (dated by TCRdb to the late 2010s). In terms of the full investigation: According to an earlier analysis of 550 to 700 of the donors, some 180 million T cells yielded roughly 110 million unique TCR beta sequences and less than 300 Gb of sequence data. HLA typing included class I and class II loci at four-digit resolution. Along with the approximately 700-subject first cohort, a separate validation cohort of around 120 different subjects was used. A later genetic analysis used genome-wide SNP genotypes for about three fifths of the roughly 700 donors, treating that subset as a discovery cohort. Roughly 5 DR-DQ haplotypes were handled as single units for association and clustering, since linkage in the cohort was strong. An early release covering around 630 HLA-typed donors comprised about 300 gigabases of sequencing data and around 80 million unique TCR sequences. The study used immunosequencing to profile the T cell repertoires of approximately 690 subjects and linked those repertoires to cytomegalovirus serostatus. The later analysis used no new phenotypic data to find candidate immune exposures, relying instead on TCR beta sequences and their occurrence across donors. Of the roughly 400 genotyped donors, around 81% fell in the genetic ancestry cluster associated with self-reported Caucasian donors. To predict cytomegalovirus infection status, the study brought together high-throughput TCR immunosequencing, statistical association of individual TCRs with disease status, and machine learning. All discovery cohort repertoires had been generated on a single sequencing platform. Donor age, sex, ethnicity and CMV serostatus were compiled together with the repertoire data. On average, 235,054 unique TCR beta nucleotide sequences were sequenced per donor among some 430 genotyped donors of the cohort, with roughly 18% of those sequences being non-productive. The number of donors typed differed by locus, with roughly 620-630 for A, B, C, DRB1 and DQB1, about 500 for DQA1, 600 to 610 for DPA1, and roughly 450 for DPB1. An earlier analysis of 587 of the donors used high-throughput TCR beta sequencing to judge whether each TCR beta V gene segment behaved as functional or pseudogenic. The study aimed to test whether cataloging public T cell receptors could reveal signatures of past pathogen exposure. In a later analysis, previously published TCR beta repertoires from several hundred donors were re-analyzed and high-resolution HLA genotyping was added so that TCR occurrence patterns could be studied.

Library preparation was by the immunoSEQ multiplex PCR assay. For the multiplex PCR, a mixture combining 60 forward primers for TCR Vbeta segments and 13 reverse primers for TCR Jbeta segments was used. Amplification of the CDR3 region of rearranged TCR beta genes was performed with a multiplex PCR assay on genomic DNA. The Illumina HiSeq System was used to sequence the amplified TCR beta libraries as 87-base-pair reads. The published analysis was carried out like this. In a later analysis, 80 million or so unique TCR beta chains were counted across the 650 to 750 repertoires, and approximately 11 million of these chains were shared by at least two donors. To remove PCR and sequencing errors, raw reads were error-corrected and collapsed into unique sequences using a nearest-neighbor algorithm that merged closely related sequences. To assign V, D and J gene segments, CDR3 sequences were aligned to IMGT reference sequences. For a sequence to be retained, a match of at least six nucleotides to both a V gene segment and a J gene segment was required. A rearrangement was called productive if the CDR3 had no stop codons and remained in frame with V and J, and every other rearrangement was called non-productive. CDR3 was defined by IMGT convention, running from the second conserved V-encoded cysteine to the conserved J-encoded phenylalanine. The earlier analysis of 500 to 750 of the donors excluded any sequence lacking an unambiguous match to a single V gene segment. In an earlier analysis of several hundred of the donors, V segments were called functional above 56.7% productive rearrangements and were called segregating when the between-donor standard deviation exceeded 5%. A statistical classification framework was built for diagnosing cytomegalovirus status from the catalog of TCR beta chain sequences. V and J gene assignment, in a later analysis, came from comparing TCR nucleotide sequences with IMGT/GENE-DB human TR gene sequences. In a later analysis, CDR3 sequences and most-parsimonious VDJ recombination scenarios were assigned using the TCRdist pipeline. In a later analysis, each TCR beta chain was defined by its CDR3 amino acid sequence together with its V-gene family, and reads without a unique V-gene family were excluded. A later analysis removed 592 highly shared, low-generation-probability nucleotide sequences to deal with suspected cross-contamination and a sequencing artifact. For each public chain, a later analysis derived a clonal expansion index from normalized ranks of inferred template counts within each repertoire. In a later analysis, generation probabilities were computed using a VDJ recombination model fitted to out-of-frame rearrangements, and the results were checked against IGoR. Hypergeometric tests were used in a later analysis to score TCR-TCR, TCR-HLA and TCR-CMV co-occurrence, with a repertoire-size bias correction applied to the TCR pairs. A later analysis estimated false discovery rates by permuting HLA or CMV assignments 20 times. In a later analysis, co-occurring TCRs were grouped using DBSCAN, with TCRdist sequence similarity added in when clustering inside HLA-allele-positive subsets. For co-occurrence clustering, repertoires with fewer than 30,000 or more than 120,000 public chains were excluded, along with five repertoires with anomalous nucleotide sharing. This is the immuneACCESS table as TCRdb keeps it, with only in-frame sequences that have V and J called. A part of the clones is gone; compared with another copy, unresolved V genes explain less than half, and the rest is unexplained. V and J calls plus clone size are reproduced from that table; the DNA served to infer D and trimming. A total of about 120,000 clones appear in this sample, 60% to 85% of them only once. The ten largest clones add up to approximately 2.4% of the sample.

Paper-wide results and their limitations: Some IMGT-functional V segments, including TRBV6-2 and TRBV6-3, could not be distinguished by the 87-base-pair reads and were therefore excluded. Strong co-occurrence of HLA alleles, especially DR and DQ, made assigning TCR associations to individual alleles difficult. Because HLA typing was unavailable for some donors at each locus, only the typed subset was used in association tests. Sequencing depth was assumed to be roughly uniform across donors in the presence/absence analyses, though that assumption may not hold. A later genetic analysis reported fewer N-insertions in productive TCRs among donors in an Asian-associated ancestry cluster than the 666-donor mean. This cohort had only TCR beta chains sequenced, and the lack of alpha or paired-chain data limited which features could be detected. In a later analysis, HLA-associated TCR beta chains were found to be more clonally expanded and to have lower generation probabilities than equally common non-associated chains. The only immune exposure information available for the cohort was CMV serostatus. A further reported finding was that TCR beta sequences accurately predicted the HLA-A and HLA-B alleles for most subjects in the first cohort. Linkage disequilibrium might explain the correlated functional status among segregating V segments, but an unknown experimental factor could not be excluded. Most CMV-associated TCR beta chains appeared to be HLA-restricted in a later analysis, and the HLA associations seemed to be driven largely by CMV exposure. In vitro tests confirmed that three of the cytomegalovirus-associated TCR beta chains recognize cytomegalovirus antigens. The authors suggested that the approach could potentially be generalized to other disease states and immunological phenotypes. In a later analysis, TCR association rates were found to vary across HLA loci, with the most associated TCRs seen for DRB1 alleles and the fewest for HLA-C alleles. Because counts were too low, about 18 rarely observed V segments, including chromosome 9 orphons, were excluded from the earlier analysis of several hundred of the donors. Across donors, most TCR sequences were observed very rarely, whereas some public TCRs were present in many individuals. According to a later analysis, parvovirus B19, influenza, CMV and Epstein-Barr virus appeared linked to several top co-occurrence clusters. The study listed over 150 TCR beta chains as associated with cytomegalovirus. V-gene and J-gene trimming of TCR beta chains was associated with a missense DCLRE1C variant in a later genetic analysis, and the association was replicated in an independent cohort. The classifier was reported to diagnose cytomegalovirus status with high specificity and sensitivity in both the original and validation cohorts. A cluster of highly shared sequence variants was judged likely to be a technical artifact of the sequencing pipeline. At a false discovery rate of 0.05, a later analysis linked 16,000 or so TCR beta sequences to specific HLA alleles. In an earlier analysis of roughly 560 of the donors, most TCR beta V segments were observed in productive rearrangements about 90% or about 30% of the time, broadly matching IMGT annotations.

The receptor was derived from a female donor in good health and CMV-seronegative. Here the chain combines TRBV9 and TRBJ2-3, with the identity of the D gene unclear. The sequenced sample consisted of PBMCs. The base sequence is TGTGCCAGCAGCGTAGGGGCGATTTGGACAGATACGCAGTATTTT. Its protein is CASSVGAIWTDTQYF. Beyond the CDR3, the reference TRBV9 and TRBJ2-3 genes provide the residues; the full variable domain reads: DSGVTQTPKHLITATGQRVTLRCSPRSGDLSVYWYQQSLDQGLQFLIQYYNGEERAKGNILERFSAQQFPDLHSELNLSSLELGDSALYFCASSVGAIWTDTQYFGPGTRLTVL.